The clone carrying this T cell receptor beta chain was observed a few times. Its specificity is unknown. TCRdb independently ran MiXCR on the reads; one entry per CDR3 protein. The sample lists 90,000 to 130,000 distinct CDR3 sequences, 9.5% to 13% occurring once. The data belong to a study of T cell repertoires in cytomegalovirus infection. The sequenced sample was PBMCs, sequenced either directly or after in vitro stimulation (not recorded which). The source is a human donor in good health (CMV status not recorded). Some clones in this sample may be carry-over from other donors' samples.

CDR3 nucleotide sequence: TGTGCCAGCAGTTACTCGACAGGAGTATATACGCAGTATTTT. Its protein product is CASSYSTGVYTQYF. The chain combines TRBV6-5 with TRBJ2-3, with TRBD1 as a possible D gene (6 bases). The CDR3 consists of 14 residues. Germline values: CDR1 MNHEY, CDR2 SVGAGI. V dropped 0 bases and J dropped 7 bases, with 11 bases sitting between them.